One and the same sample provided the 15 T cell receptor beta chains below, sequenced in a study of cytomegalovirus exposure and HLA in healthy donors (TCRdb year 2017). Library preparation used the immunoSEQ multiplex PCR assay. For the multiplex PCR, a mixture combining 60 forward primers for TCR Vbeta segments and 13 reverse primers for TCR Jbeta segments was used. Imported from immuneACCESS, the table was reduced by TCRdb to in-frame sequences with V and J called. These copies leave out some clones; in studies compared against another copy, an unresolved V gene accounts for under half, and the cause of the remainder is not known. In this sample the table shows fewer than 130,000 clones, roughly three quarters of which occur a single time. The ten largest clones add up to roughly a tenth of the sample. The sample taken for sequencing was PBMCs. The origin of the receptors is a middle-aged man in good health and CMV-seropositive.

J is TRBJ1-5 and V is TRBV2, with D perhaps matching TRBD1 (5 bases). The V gene lost 6 bases and the J gene lost 4 bases, with 10 bases spanning the gap. Germline assignment: CDR1 SNHLY and CDR2 FYNNEI. The CDR3 contains 13 residues. The DNA for the CDR3 is TGTGCCAGCAGCCTCGACAGAAATCAGCCCCAGCATTTT. Its protein product is CASSLDRNQPQHF.

This chain uses TRBV9 with TRBJ2-1; TRBD2 might be the D (6 bases). Germline lookup yields CDR1 SGDLS and CDR2 YYNGEE. Trimming cost V 3 bases and J 1 base, with 20 bases left between them. The CDR3 covers 18 residues. In nucleotides, the CDR3 is TGTGCCAGCAGCGCGCAATCCGGAGGGGCGAAATCCTACAATGAGCAGTTCTTC. Residues: CASSAQSGGAKSYNEQFF. Full variable domain (remainder filled in from reference TRBV9 and TRBJ2-1): DSGVTQTPKHLITATGQRVTLRCSPRSGDLSVYWYQQSLDQGLQFLIQYYNGEERAKGNILERFSAQQFPDLHSELNLSSLELGDSALYFCASSAQSGGAKSYNEQFFGPGTRLTVL.

The chain employs TRBV30 and TRBJ2-3; 9 bases line up with TRBD2. This CDR3 has 15 amino acids. V was clipped by 2 bases and J by 5 bases; unmatched bases: 8. CDR1 is GTSNPN, CDR2 SVGIG, per germline (reference sequence). CDR3 in amino acids: CAWSYSGRKGDTQYF. In DNA form, the CDR3 reads TGTGCCTGGAGTTATAGCGGGAGAAAGGGAGATACGCAGTATTTT.

The chain uses TRBV5-4 and TRBJ2-1, with 9 bases identical to TRBD2. The V gene end was trimmed by 0 bases and the J gene end by 7 bases; junction bases not matched to a gene: 8. Germline V CDR1 and CDR2: SGHNT, YYREEE (reference sequence). CDR3 length: 16 residues. The CDR3 loop reads CASSLVAGAKLNEQFF. CDR3 DNA: TGTGCCAGCAGCTTGGTAGCGGGAGCTAAACTGAATGAGCAGTTCTTC. Full variable domain (remainder filled in from reference TRBV5-4 and TRBJ2-1): ETGVTQSPTHLIKTRGQQVTLRCSSQSGHNTVSWYQQALGQGPQFIFQYYREEENGRGNFPPRFSGLQFPNYSSELNVNALELDDSALYLCASSLVAGAKLNEQFFGPGTRLTVL.

The V call is TRBV2, the J call TRBJ2-1; 9 bases line up with TRBD2. Trimming at V came to 4 bases and at J to 9 bases, leaving 7 bases not matched to a gene. The CDR3 spans 14 residues. The V gene's germline CDR1 is SNHLY and CDR2 FYNNEI. Here the CDR3 DNA reads TGTGCCAGCAGTGGACTAGCGGAGTCGGGTGAGCAGTTCTTC. This encodes CASSGLAESGEQFF.

The V call is TRBV7-8, the J call TRBJ2-7, with 8 bases that match TRBD1. The CDR3 is made up of 16 amino acids. Per the germline V gene, CDR1 is SGHVS and CDR2 is FQNEAQ. With V trimmed by 5 bases and J by 8 bases, 17 bases remained unmatched. Here the CDR3 reads CASSPRLGTGQVKQYF. CDR3 bases: TGTGCCAGCAGCCCGAGGCTCGGGACAGGACAAGTCAAGCAGTACTTC. The whole variable domain, filled in from reference TRBV7-8 and TRBJ2-7, reads GAGVSQSPRYKVAKRGQDVALRCDPISGHVSLFWYQQALGQGPEFLTYFQNEAQLDKSGLPSDRFFAERPEGSVSTLKIQRTQQEDSAVYLCASSPRLGTGQVKQYFGPGTRLTVT.

In DNA, the CDR3 is TGTGCCAGCACCTTCGAGGGTGAGGGAGGTGAAGCTTTCTTT. This gives the protein CASTFEGEGGEAFF. The rearrangement joins TRBV6-5 to TRBJ1-1, with D unclear. In germline, CDR1 is MNHEY, CDR2 SVGAGI. Trimming stripped 7 bases from V and 7 bases from J, with 19 bases between. The CDR3 is made up of 14 amino acids.

The chain has TRBV19 and TRBJ1-5; weak D call: TRBD1 (6 bases). CDR1 is LNHDA and CDR2 is SQIVND in the germline V gene (reference sequence). The CDR3 is 17 amino acids. V was clipped by 6 bases and J by 4 bases, with 22 bases between them. CDR3 loop: CASRYPRGSLKNQPQHF. The CDR3 nucleotides are TGTGCCAGTAGGTACCCGAGGGGGTCACTCAAAAATCAGCCCCAGCATTTT.

The V and J genes are TRBV4-1 and TRBJ1-5, with 7 bases aligning to TRBD1. From germline, CDR1 is MGHRA and CDR2 YSYEKL. Trimming cost V 2 bases and J 0 bases; bases outside gene matches: 10. This CDR3 is built from 18 residues. This chain's CDR3 is CASSQNEQGRPSNQPQHF. The CDR3, as DNA: TGCGCCAGCAGCCAAAACGAACAGGGGCGCCCTAGCAATCAGCCCCAGCATTTT.

This clone was counted a few times. The CDR3: CASRPTVMGNQPQHF. The CDR3 DNA reads TGTGCCAGCCGTCCGACAGTAATGGGCAATCAGCCCCAGCATTTT. The chain combines TRBV6-1 with TRBJ1-5; D might be TRBD1 (5 bases). The V end was cut by 8 bases, the J end by 2 bases, with 16 bases between. Germline assignment: CDR1 MNHNS and CDR2 SASEGT. CDR3 length: 15 residues.

This clone was counted between two and nine times. V and J are TRBV25-1 and TRBJ1-5; D might be TRBD1 (6 bases). The CDR3 totals 13 residues. Trimming removed 7 bases at V and 4 bases at J, with 11 bases between. Germline loops: CDR1 MGHDK, CDR2 SYGVNS. The CDR3 region has the DNA TGTGCCAGCACATCGACAGGAAATCAGCCCCAGCATTTT. It translates to CASTSTGNQPQHF. Drawing the rest from reference TRBV25-1 and TRBJ1-5, the complete variable domain is EADIYQTPRYLVIGTGKKITLECSQTMGHDKMYWYQQDPGMELHLIHYSYGVNSTEKGDLSSESTVSRIRTEHFPLTLESARPSHTSQYLCASTSTGNQPQHFGDGTRLSIL.

This clone was observed a few times. The chain has TRBV29-1 and TRBJ1-1, with a possible D match to TRBD1 (6 bases). The CDR3 consists of 12 residues. Trimming removed 6 bases from V and 3 bases from J, with 11 bases in between. Per germline, CDR1 SQVTM and CDR2 ANQGSEA. The DNA of the CDR3 is TGCAGCGTCAGGGGCTGGGACACTGAAGCTTTCTTT. Its translation: CSVRGWDTEAFF.

The rearrangement links TRBV5-8 to TRBJ2-5, with no clear D. V shed 0 bases and J shed 2 bases, with 8 bases lying between them. This CDR3 spans 14 amino acids. CDR1 is SGHTS, CDR2 YDEGEE, per germline. The CDR3 DNA reads TGTGCCAGCAGCTTGGGGCGGATACAAGAGACCCAGTACTTC. This gives the protein CASSLGRIQETQYF.

This clone was picked up one time. The V call is TRBV25-1, the J call TRBJ2-5; D call uncertain. V was shortened by 1 base and J by 3 bases, with 9 bases between the two germline ends. The CDR3 has 14 residues. Germline V gives CDR1 MGHDK, CDR2 SYGVNS. The CDR3: CASSESENEETQYF. As DNA, the CDR3 is TGTGCCAGCAGTGAATCGGAGAACGAAGAGACCCAGTACTTC.

The rearrangement joins TRBV30 to TRBJ2-5; perhaps TRBD2 as D (5 bases). The CDR3 runs to 13 residues. V was clipped by 0 bases and J by 5 bases, with 10 bases between them. Germline values: CDR1 GTSNPN, CDR2 SVGIG (reference sequence). CDR3 DNA sequence: TGTGCCTGGAGTGTACAGCGGAGGGAGACCCAGTACTTC. Translating it yields CAWSVQRRETQYF.